These 22 T cell receptor beta chains were all obtained from the same sample, sequenced in a study of blood T cell repertoires in COVID-19. Clones were sequenced by immunoSEQ multiplex PCR, and TCRdb holds only the in-frame ones, with some missing. The table has over 100,000 clones, more than 85% seen once. Sequenced sample: peripheral blood. The receptors shown here come from a man younger than 35 with acute or convalescent COVID-19.

This clone was detected ten times or more. This chain joins TRBV19 and TRBJ1-5, with D unresolved. CDR3 length: 15 residues. Germline CDR1 is LNHDA and CDR2 is SQIVND (reference sequence). The V end lost 5 bases, the J end lost 4 bases, and 15 bases lay between the germline ends. The CDR3 sequence is CASSGGREGNQPQHF. DNA for the CDR3: TGTGCCAGTAGTGGCGGGCGGGAGGGTAATCAGCCCCAGCATTTT. The full variable domain, its missing parts supplied by reference TRBV19 and TRBJ1-5, is DGGITQSPKYLFRKEGQNVTLSCEQNLNHDAMYWYRQDPGQGLRLIYYSQIVNDFQKGDIAEGYSVSREKKESFPLTVTSAQKNPTAFYLCASSGGREGNQPQHFGDGTRLSIL.

The V call is TRBV12-3 or TRBV12-4, the J call TRBJ2-2; 7 nucleotides line up with TRBD2. The CDR3 has 13 residues. J gave up 13 bases and V 5 bases, and 10 bases lay outside the gene matches. The CDR3 DNA follows: TGTGCCAGCAGTCCTCGACTAGCCGCGGGGCTGTTTTTT. As protein: CASSPRLAAGLFF.

This rearrangement joins TRBV25-1 to TRBJ1-1; 8 bases align to TRBD1. CDR3 length: 16 amino acids. CDR1 and CDR2 from the germline V gene are MGHDK and SYGVNS. Germline trimming cut 3 bases from V and 5 bases from J; bases unmatched to any gene: 11. The CDR3 DNA reads as TGTGCCAGCAGTGACTCGAGGACAGGGACGGGGACTGAAGCTTTCTTT. This gives the protein CASSDSRTGTGTEAFF.

The chain is built from TRBV7-9 and TRBJ2-7; 9 bases align to TRBD1. Trimming removed 5 bases from V and 10 bases from J; junction bases left unmatched: 21. From germline, CDR1 is SEHNR and CDR2 FQNEAQ (reference sequence). The CDR3 consists of 17 residues. In nucleotides, the CDR3 is TGTGCCAGCAGCCAACCCGGGACAGGGACCTCCGTCCCCGAACAGTACTTC. It codes for CASSQPGTGTSVPEQYF.

This chain links TRBV13 with TRBJ1-3, with D perhaps TRBD1 (6 bases). The V gene's germline CDR1 is PRHDT and CDR2 FYEKMQ (reference sequence). The CDR3 contains 17 residues. V lost 7 bases and J lost 0, with 19 bases in between. CDR3 in amino acids: CASTLRGGRDSGNTIYF. The CDR3 nucleotides read TGTGCCAGCACCCTCAGGGGAGGGAGGGACTCTGGAAACACCATATATTTT.

The V gene is TRBV6-5, the J gene TRBJ2-2; D ambiguous. Germline V gene lookup returns CDR1 MNHEY and CDR2 SVGAGI. This CDR3 has 12 residues. As DNA, the CDR3 is TGTGGAGTTAGAATCAACCCCGGGGAGCTGTTTTTT. Translating gives CGVRINPGELFF.

The chain has TRBV7-4 and TRBJ1-6; 10 positions agree with TRBD1. This CDR3 spans 16 amino acids. The junction had 0 bases not matched to a gene; V was cut back by 1 base and J by 3 bases. Germline loops: CDR1 SGHVT, CDR2 SQSDAQ. The CDR3 region is CASSLGTGGYNSPLHF. As DNA, the CDR3 is TGTGCCAGCAGCTTAGGGACAGGGGGCTATAATTCACCCCTCCACTTT.

The V gene is TRBV9, the J gene TRBJ1-6; 8 positions match TRBD1. The CDR3 totals 15 residues. The J segment lost 6 bases and the V segment lost 3 bases, leaving 5 bases of the junction unmatched. Germline CDR1 is SGDLS and CDR2 is YYNGEE. The CDR3 sequence is CASSALQGGNSPLHF. The CDR3 DNA is TGTGCCAGCAGCGCACTACAGGGGGGTAATTCACCCCTCCACTTT.

The chain has TRBV18 and TRBJ1-3; maybe TRBD1 (6 bases). This CDR3 contains 19 residues. Germline CDR1 reads KGHSH; CDR2 reads LQKENI. Trimming cost V 0 bases and J 2 bases, with 20 bases left between them. CDR3: CASSPPNTGRAGAGNTIYF. DNA of the CDR3: TGTGCCAGCTCACCACCGAACACCGGTCGGGCAGGGGCTGGAAACACCATATATTTT.

The gene calls are TRBV24-1 and TRBJ2-1, with 10 bases fitting TRBD2. J gave up 10 bases and V 0 bases, and 11 bases lay outside the gene matches. Germline CDR1 and CDR2: KGHDR and SFDVKD. The CDR3 extends over 17 amino acids. In nucleotides, the CDR3 is TGTGCCACCAGTGATTTGGACGGTCTAGCGGGAGAAAAAGAGCAGTTCTTC. Encoded protein: CATSDLDGLAGEKEQFF.

J is TRBJ2-3 and V is TRBV15; D is perhaps TRBD2 (7 bases). Trimming removed 1 base at V and 1 base at J, with 27 bases between. CDR3 length equals 21 residues. In germline, CDR1 is LNHNV, CDR2 YYDKDF (reference sequence). CDR3 in DNA: TGTGCCACCAGCAGAGGGGGAGGGGGGACCTACAGCGGGGTAGGCACAGATACGCAGTATTTT. Amino acids: CATSRGGGGTYSGVGTDTQYF.

This clone was detected ten times or more. The genes are TRBV19 and TRBJ2-7; D might be TRBD2 (6 bases). V gave up 3 bases and J gave up 0 bases, with 9 bases separating them. There are 14 residues in the CDR3. CDR1 is LNHDA and CDR2 is SQIVND in the germline V gene (reference sequence). The CDR3 nucleotides are TGTGCCAGTAGTATGGGAGGAAGCTCCTACGAGCAGTACTTC. Translated: CASSMGGSSYEQYF. The entire variable domain, with the rest obtained from reference TRBV19 and TRBJ2-7, is as follows: DGGITQSPKYLFRKEGQNVTLSCEQNLNHDAMYWYRQDPGQGLRLIYYSQIVNDFQKGDIAEGYSVSREKKESFPLTVTSAQKNPTAFYLCASSMGGSSYEQYFGPGTRLTVT.

The V call is TRBV18, the J call TRBJ1-2; D is possibly TRBD1 (6 bases). Trimming removed 6 bases at V and 5 bases at J, with 16 bases between. The CDR3 covers 14 residues. The germline gives CDR1 KGHSH, CDR2 LQKENI. CDR3 amino acids: CASSDQGQGYGYTF. CDR3 in DNA: TGTGCCAGCTCTGACCAGGGGCAGGGGTATGGCTACACCTTC.

The chain employs TRBV2 and TRBJ2-3; a weak D match, TRBD1 (5 bases). Germline V gene data show CDR1 as SNHLY and CDR2 as FYNNEI. The V end was cut by 2 bases, the J end by 8 bases, with 14 bases between. The CDR3 length is 14 residues. CDR3 amino acids: CASSELGAQVTQYF. In DNA form, the CDR3 reads TGTGCCAGCAGTGAATTAGGGGCCCAAGTTACGCAGTATTTT.

The genes are TRBV7-2 and TRBJ2-7; TRBD1 might be the D (6 bases). Germline V gives CDR1 SGHTA, CDR2 FQGNSA. V was pared by 3 bases and J by 1 base, with 10 bases between. The CDR3 has 14 amino acids. The DNA for the CDR3 is TGTGCCAGCAGCTTTCACAGGGATTCCTACGAGCAGTACTTC. It translates to CASSFHRDSYEQYF.

V is TRBV6-1 and J is TRBJ2-1; 8 bases are a match to TRBD2. Per germline, CDR1 MNHNS and CDR2 SASEGT. V was clipped by 2 bases and J by 8 bases; unmatched bases: 11. The CDR3 has 16 residues. The CDR3 spells CASSEHPSGPADEQFF. For the CDR3, the DNA is TGTGCCAGCAGTGAACACCCTAGCGGGCCGGCGGATGAGCAGTTCTTC.

V and J are TRBV28 and TRBJ1-5; D perhaps matches TRBD1 (6 bases). CDR1 and CDR2 from the germline V gene are MDHEN and SYDVKM. The V end lost 6 bases, the J end lost 3 bases, and 15 bases lay between the germline ends. The CDR3 has 15 residues. The CDR3 reads CASSKQGSNNQPQHF. The CDR3 DNA is TGTGCCAGCAGCAAACAGGGAAGCAACAATCAGCCCCAGCATTTT.

This rearrangement joins TRBV15 to TRBJ2-1; 9 bases line up with TRBD2. The V gene end was trimmed by 0 bases and the J gene end by 7 bases; junction bases not matched to a gene: 13. This CDR3 is 18 amino acids long. Germline CDR1 is LNHNV and CDR2 is YYDKDF (reference sequence). The DNA of the CDR3 is TGTGCCACCAGCAGAGATGTTGGGAGCGGGAGGTCGGATAATGAGCAGTTCTTC. Amino acid sequence: CATSRDVGSGRSDNEQFF.

The V call is TRBV20-1, the J call TRBJ2-3; 7 nucleotides match TRBD2. Germline-derived CDR1 and CDR2 are DFQATT and SNEGSKA (reference sequence). CDR3 length: 14 residues. V lost 3 bases and J lost 6; bases outside the gene matches: 9. The CDR3 region has the DNA TGCAGTGCTAGTACTGGACTAGATGTCGATACGCAGTATTTT. It encodes CSASTGLDVDTQYF.

The chain employs TRBV7-7 and TRBJ2-5; possible D gene TRBD2, 7 bases. Germline lookup yields CDR1 SSHAT and CDR2 FNYEAQ (reference sequence). The CDR3 covers 16 residues. V was shortened by 0 bases and J by 4 bases, with 15 bases between the two germline ends. CDR3: CASSLAGGAGAETQYF. The CDR3 bases are TGTGCCAGCAGCTTAGCCGGGGGCGCGGGGGCAGAGACCCAGTACTTC. Variable domain in full (rest from reference TRBV7-7 and TRBJ2-5): GAGVSQSPRYKVTKRGQDVTLRCDPISSHATLYWYQQALGQGPEFLTYFNYEAQPDKSGLPSDRFSAERPEGSISTLTIQRTEQRDSAMYRCASSLAGGAGAETQYFGPGTRLLVL.

The chain combines TRBV7-6 with TRBJ1-3; D is unresolved. Between the trimmed V and J ends, which lost 6 bases and 0 bases, there was a span of 21 bases. Germline CDR1 and CDR2: SGHVS and FNYEAQ. The CDR3 is 18 residues long. In nucleotides, the CDR3 is TGTGCCAGCAGTTCCCCCTTAACCGGGTCGCACTCTGGAAACACCATATATTTT. It is translated as CASSSPLTGSHSGNTIYF. Variable domain in full (rest from reference TRBV7-6 and TRBJ1-3): GAGVSQSPRYKVTKRGQDVALRCDPISGHVSLYWYRQALGQGPEFLTYFNYEAQQDKSGLPNDRFSAERPEGSISTLTIQRTEQRDSAMYRCASSSPLTGSHSGNTIYFGEGSWLTVV.

This sequence joins TRBV19 and TRBJ2-7, with 7 bases lining up with TRBD2. This CDR3 region has 14 residues. CDR1 is LNHDA, CDR2 SQIVND, per germline (reference sequence). Germline trimming cut 5 bases from V and 3 bases from J; bases unmatched to any gene: 7. The CDR3 DNA reads as TGTGCCAGTAGTCTCACTAGCGTAAACTACGAGCAGTACTTC. Its protein product is CASSLTSVNYEQYF.